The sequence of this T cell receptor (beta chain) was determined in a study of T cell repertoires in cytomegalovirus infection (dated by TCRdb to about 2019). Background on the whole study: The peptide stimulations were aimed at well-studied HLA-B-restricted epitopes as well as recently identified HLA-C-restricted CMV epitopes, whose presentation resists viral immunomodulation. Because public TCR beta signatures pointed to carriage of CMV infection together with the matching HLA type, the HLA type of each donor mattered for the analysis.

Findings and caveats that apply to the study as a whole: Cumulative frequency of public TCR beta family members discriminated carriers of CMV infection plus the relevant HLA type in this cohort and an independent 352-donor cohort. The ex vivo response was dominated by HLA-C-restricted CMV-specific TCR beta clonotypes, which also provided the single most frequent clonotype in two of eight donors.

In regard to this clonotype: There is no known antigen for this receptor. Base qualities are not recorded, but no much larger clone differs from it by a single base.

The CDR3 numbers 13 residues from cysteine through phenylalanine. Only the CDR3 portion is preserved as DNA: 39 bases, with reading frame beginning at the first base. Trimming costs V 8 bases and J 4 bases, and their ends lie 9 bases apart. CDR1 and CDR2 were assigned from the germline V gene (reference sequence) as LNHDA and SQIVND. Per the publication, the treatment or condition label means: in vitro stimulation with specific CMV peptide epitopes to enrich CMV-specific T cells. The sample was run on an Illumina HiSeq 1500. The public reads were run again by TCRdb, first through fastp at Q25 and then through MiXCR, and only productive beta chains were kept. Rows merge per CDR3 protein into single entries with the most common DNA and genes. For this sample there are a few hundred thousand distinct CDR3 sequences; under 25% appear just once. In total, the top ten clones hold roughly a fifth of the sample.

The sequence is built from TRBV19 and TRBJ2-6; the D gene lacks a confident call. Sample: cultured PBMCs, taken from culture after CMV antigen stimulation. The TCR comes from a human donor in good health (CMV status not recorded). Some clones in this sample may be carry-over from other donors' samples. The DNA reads TGTGCCAGTGGAGATCAGGGGGCCAACGTCCTGACTTTC. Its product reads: CASGDQGANVLTF.